The clone carrying this T cell receptor beta chain was seen only once. The data belong to a study of CD8 T cells in Susac syndrome. Per the germline V gene, CDR1 is SQVTM and CDR2 is ANQGSEA. Germline trimming cut 8 bases from V and 0 bases from J; bases unmatched to any gene: 4. The CDR3 totals 14 residues. CD8+ and CD4+ blood T cells underwent TCR beta sequencing. It was treatment-naive patients with stable or active relapsing-remitting disease who made up the multiple sclerosis controls. CD8+ and CD4+ T cells were negatively isolated; TEMRA cells were FACS-enriched. An input of roughly 0.5 to 1 ug of RNA was subjected to reverse transcription using random hexamers. The immunoSEQ assay covered 54 Vbeta and 13 Jbeta segments for CDR3. One entry per CDR3 protein results from TCRdb running MiXCR on the immunoSEQ multiplex PCR reads. The table has 150,000 to 200,000 distinct CDR3 sequences, approximately 93% seen once; the top ten hold roughly 0.1%.

The TCR was taken from a human donor with multiple sclerosis. Material: CD4+ T cells from PBMCs. The chain employs TRBV29-1 and TRBJ2-3, with 11 bases fitting TRBD2. CDR3 DNA sequence: TGCAGCACCTTAGCGGGAGGGAGCACAGATACGCAGTATTTT. It codes for CSTLAGGSTDTQYF.